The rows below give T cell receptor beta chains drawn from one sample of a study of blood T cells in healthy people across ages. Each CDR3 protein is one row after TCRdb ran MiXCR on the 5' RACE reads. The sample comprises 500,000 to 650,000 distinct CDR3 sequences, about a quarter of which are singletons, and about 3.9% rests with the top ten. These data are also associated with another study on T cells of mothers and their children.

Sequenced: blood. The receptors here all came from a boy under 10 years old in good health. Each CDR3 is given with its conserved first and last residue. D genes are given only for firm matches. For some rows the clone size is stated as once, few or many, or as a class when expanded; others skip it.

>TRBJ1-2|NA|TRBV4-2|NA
TGTGCCAGCAGCCAAGGTCAGGGCCCCTATGGCTACACCTTC
CASSQGQGPYGYTF
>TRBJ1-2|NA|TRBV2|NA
TGTGCCAGCAGTGACCTGGGGTATGGCTACCCCTTC
CASSDLGYGYPF
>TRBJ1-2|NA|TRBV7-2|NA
TGTGCCAGCAGCCCAACGATTGATGGCTACACCTTC
CASSPTIDGYTF
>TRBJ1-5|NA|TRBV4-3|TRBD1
TGCGCCAGCAGCCAAGATCAGGGGGGTCAGCCCCAGCATTTT
CASSQDQGGQPQHF
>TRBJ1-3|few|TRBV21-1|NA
TGTGCCAGCAGCTGGAGGTTAGGCTCTGGAAACACCATATATTTT
CASSWRLGSGNTIYF
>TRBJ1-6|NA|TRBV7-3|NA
TGTGCCAGCAGCTTTTCAGGGGTAGGCTCACCCCTCCACTTT
CASSFSGVGSPLHF
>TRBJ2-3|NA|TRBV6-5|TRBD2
TGTGCCAGCAGACAAGGACTAGCGGGGACGGATACGCAGTATTTT
CASRQGLAGTDTQYF
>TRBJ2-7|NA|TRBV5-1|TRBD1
TGCGCCAGCAGTCCCGGGACAGGGACGGACGAGCAGTACTTC
CASSPGTGTDEQYF
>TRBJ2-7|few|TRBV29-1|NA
TGCAGCGCCTCAACATGGTCCTACGAGCAGTACTTC
CSASTWSYEQYF
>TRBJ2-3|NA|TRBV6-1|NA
TGTGCCAGCAGACAGCCCGATTATACGCAGTATTTT
CASRQPDYTQYF
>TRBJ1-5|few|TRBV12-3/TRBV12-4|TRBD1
TGTGCCAGCAACCTCGGACAGGGAAATCAGCCCCAGCATTTT
CASNLGQGNQPQHF
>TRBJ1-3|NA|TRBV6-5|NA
TGTGCCAGCAGTTCTGGCGGGGCCGGCTCTGGAAACACCATATATTTT
CASSSGGAGSGNTIYF
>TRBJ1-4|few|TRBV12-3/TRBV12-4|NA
TGTGCCAGCAGCCCTACAGGTTCAACTAATGAAAAACTGTTTTTT
CASSPTGSTNEKLFF
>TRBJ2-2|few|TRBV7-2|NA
TGTGCCAGCAGCGGGACGAGTCGAACCGGGGAGCTGTTTTTT
CASSGTSRTGELFF
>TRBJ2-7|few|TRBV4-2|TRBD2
TGTGCCAGCAGCCAGGGGCCTAGCGGGGGGTTCTACGAGCAGTACTTC
CASSQGPSGGFYEQYF